This T cell receptor beta chain was sequenced for a study of T cells in Graves' hyperthyroidism and ophthalmopathy. Researchers took RNA transcripts and amplified the TCR beta CDR3 regions from them. RT-PCR in the first round (using the HTBI primer set) targeted the TCR CDR3. TCRdb processed the multiplex PCR reads anew with MiXCR; each CDR3 protein has one entry. This table has 350,000 or so distinct CDR3 sequences, about 18% appearing once. This clonotype came up a few times. The V and J ends lost 6 bases and 0 bases, in that order; junction bases with no gene match: 5. The CDR3 is 14 residues long. CDR1 and CDR2 from the germline V gene are MNHGY and SAAAGT.

The sample consisted of blood. This clonotype was obtained from a woman in her forties or fifties with Graves' hyperthyroidism. The chain recombines TRBV6-8 with TRBJ2-7; TRBD2 aligns across 7 bases. The CDR3 bases are TGTGCCAGCAGCCCACGGACTAGCTCCTACGAGCAGTACGTC. Protein sequence: CASSPRTSSYEQYV.